Here is one T cell receptor (beta chain) with its context. Its antigen is still unknown. This CDR3 has 16 amino acids. The germline gives CDR1 SNHLY, CDR2 FYNNEI. V lost 8 bases to trimming and J lost 4 bases; unmatched junction nucleotides: 10. This entry belongs to a study of post-analysis software for immune sequencing data. Study results and limitations: TRBV5-6, TRBV5-1 and TRBV20-1 were among a handful of TRBV segments more frequent in patients than controls. Strong same-batch co-clustering of samples appeared with F measure clustering. Controls significantly exceeded multiple sclerosis patients in normalized Chao1 diversity.

The authors incorporated unique molecular identifiers into the TCR beta cDNA libraries. When 1 to 10 million T cells were used, they gave approximately 530,000 cDNA molecules. MiXCR was run by TCRdb on the PCR reads, yielding one entry per CDR3 protein. The profile covers approximately 730,000 distinct CDR3 sequences, with 25% to 30% appearing a single time and roughly 0.57% taken by the ten largest. The chain joins TRBV2 to TRBJ2-6; 8 positions match TRBD1. This clonotype originated in a girl between 10 and 17 years old with multiple sclerosis. The sequenced sample was blood. The CDR3 coding sequence is TGTGCCAGCCATCCGTCAGGGGGCGCCGGGGCCAACGTCCTGACTTTC. Its protein product is CASHPSGGAGANVLTF.